These T cell receptor beta chains were read from a single sample in a study of blood T cell repertoires in COVID-19. Libraries were prepared by immunoSEQ multiplex PCR; TCRdb keeps only in-frame clonotypes and omits some of them. The sample yields about 88,000 clones, 85% to 95% seen once. The sequenced sample was peripheral blood. The receptors here all came from a man between 60 and 75 years old with acute or convalescent COVID-19. Each CDR3 is given with its conserved first and last residue. Fields, in order: CDR3 DNA, CDR3 protein, V gene, D gene, J gene. A D gene is named only where the DNA matches it firmly.

DNA: TGTGCCAGCAGCGCCGGGGTTTCGGGTCAGCCCCAGCATTTT
CDR3: CASSAGVSGQPQHF
V: TRBV7-2
D: -
J: TRBJ1-5

DNA: TGTGCCAGCTCACCCCTCCCTAGCACAGATACGCAGTATTTT
CDR3: CASSPLPSTDTQYF
V: TRBV18
D: -
J: TRBJ2-3

DNA: TGTGCCAGCAGCTACACACAGGGGGGAAACTATGGCTACACCTTC
CDR3: CASSYTQGGNYGYTF
V: TRBV7-2
D: TRBD1
J: TRBJ1-2

DNA: TGTGCCAGCAGCCTCACCCGGACTAGCACTGAGCAGTACTTC
CDR3: CASSLTRTSTEQYF
V: TRBV6-2/TRBV6-3
D: TRBD2
J: TRBJ2-7

DNA: TGTGCCATCAGTGAGTACCTGACTAGCGGGGCCACAGATACGCAGTATTTT
CDR3: CAISEYLTSGATDTQYF
V: TRBV10-3
D: TRBD2
J: TRBJ2-3

DNA: TGTGCCAGCAGCCCTCCCCGAGGAGAAATCTATGGCTACACCTTC
CDR3: CASSPPRGEIYGYTF
V: TRBV7-2
D: -
J: TRBJ1-2

DNA: TGTGCCTGGAGGGGGGCGCTTAGCTCCTACGAGCAGTACTTC
CDR3: CAWRGALSSYEQYF
V: TRBV30
D: -
J: TRBJ2-7

DNA: TGTGCCAGCAGTTACTCGACCGGTCGAGGGCACTCCTACGAGCAGTACTTC
CDR3: CASSYSTGRGHSYEQYF
V: TRBV6-2/TRBV6-3
D: -
J: TRBJ2-7

DNA: TGTGCCAGCAGCCTGGGACAGGGGGACTCACCCCTCCACTTT
CDR3: CASSLGQGDSPLHF
V: TRBV7-9
D: TRBD1
J: TRBJ1-6

DNA: TGTGCTTGCCAGCAGGGAGGCTTGGGAGCTTTCTTT
CDR3: CACQQGGLGAFF
V: TRBV21-1
D: -
J: TRBJ1-1

DNA: TGTGCCAGCAGCCAAGTAGGGGCCTATGGGCTGTTCTTC
CDR3: CASSQVGAYGLFF
V: TRBV6-2/TRBV6-3
D: -
J: TRBJ2-1

DNA: TGTGCCAGCAGCCAAGAGACTAGTAGTCATAATGAGCAGTTCTTC
CDR3: CASSQETSSHNEQFF
V: TRBV5-5
D: -
J: TRBJ2-1

DNA: TGTGCCAGCAGCCAACTAGCGGGAGGTGTGGAGACCCAGTACTTC
CDR3: CASSQLAGGVETQYF
V: TRBV4-2
D: TRBD2
J: TRBJ2-5

DNA: TGTGCCAGCAGCTTAGCAGGGGTGGGGAATCAGCCCCAGCATTTT
CDR3: CASSLAGVGNQPQHF
V: TRBV7-8
D: -
J: TRBJ1-5

DNA: TGTGCCAGCAGCCACCTCCAGTACTACGAGCAGTACTTC
CDR3: CASSHLQYYEQYF
V: TRBV28
D: -
J: TRBJ2-7

DNA: TGTGCCAGCAGTCCTAGCGGGAGGGAGACCCAGTACTTC
CDR3: CASSPSGRETQYF
V: TRBV9
D: TRBD2
J: TRBJ2-5

DNA: TGCGCCAGCAGCTTGGAACAGGGTAGGAGCAATGAGCAGTTCTTC
CDR3: CASSLEQGRSNEQFF
V: TRBV5-1
D: -
J: TRBJ2-1

DNA: TGTGCCAGCAGCTTCAGTAACATTCAGTACTTC
CDR3: CASSFSNIQYF
V: TRBV11-2
D: -
J: TRBJ2-4

DNA: TGTGCCAGCAGTACCGTGGCTCCTACTGAAGCTTTCTTT
CDR3: CASSTVAPTEAFF
V: TRBV7-9
D: -
J: TRBJ1-1

DNA: TGTGCCAGCAGTGACGACAGCCCCTATGGCTACACCTTC
CDR3: CASSDDSPYGYTF
V: TRBV2
D: -
J: TRBJ1-2

DNA: TGTGCCAGCAGCCCGACCCCTGAGGGGACCCAGTACTTC
CDR3: CASSPTPEGTQYF
V: TRBV7-3
D: -
J: TRBJ2-5

DNA: TGTGCCAGCAGCCTCGGGACTAGCGCGTGGGAGCAGTACTTC
CDR3: CASSLGTSAWEQYF
V: TRBV7-8
D: TRBD2
J: TRBJ2-7